The rows below give T cell receptor beta chains drawn from one sample of a study of T cells after posttransplantation cyclophosphamide. The data were produced by immunoSEQ multiplex PCR, yet TCRdb's version contains in-frame clones alone and is incomplete. Of tens of thousands of clones detected, 93% appear once; the ten largest clones hold 2.5% to 3%. Sequenced input: PBMCs. The source is a woman aged 25 to 45 in good health and a related stem cell transplant donor. CDR3s include the opening cysteine and the closing phenylalanine or tryptophan. The D gene is left open where the match is weak.

.,TRBV11-3,TRBJ1-1,CASSLDGGNTEAFF
TRBD2,TRBV18,TRBJ2-5,CASSPRTSGGNQETQYF
TRBD1,TRBV2,TRBJ1-5,CASSLRQGRSNQPQHF
.,TRBV5-8,TRBJ1-1,CASSRFRGESEAFF
.,TRBV7-2,TRBJ2-2,CASSLRLGDTGELFF
TRBD1,TRBV4-1,TRBJ1-2,CASSHGTGVNYGYTF
TRBD1,TRBV6-6,TRBJ1-2,CASSYPGQGLDYGYTF
.,TRBV5-5,TRBJ1-1,CASSASVIGLEAFF
.,TRBV5-6,TRBJ1-1,CASSSQLEAFF
.,TRBV7-8,TRBJ1-2,CASSQRGEEDGYTF
.,TRBV6-1,TRBJ1-2,CASSHEGGYGYTF
.,TRBV19,TRBJ1-6,CASKDRDGNSPLHF
.,TRBV6-6,TRBJ2-7,CASSYSEISYEQYF
.,TRBV6-1,TRBJ1-1,CASSEGEAGSTEAFF
TRBD1,TRBV30,TRBJ1-5,CAWSNRGKGPQHF
.,TRBV14,TRBJ1-3,CASSPSGNTIYF
TRBD2,TRBV7-2,TRBJ2-7,CASSLAGLAAYEQYF
TRBD1,TRBV10-3,TRBJ1-6,CAIRPGQVNSPLHF
.,TRBV5-5,TRBJ2-3,CASSLPEGAGRTTDTQYF
TRBD2,TRBV9,TRBJ2-1,CASSRTSGGPIRYNEQFF
TRBD1,TRBV4-3,TRBJ1-6,CASSHGQGLDSPLHF
.,TRBV18,TRBJ1-2,CASSPPPSGISSYGYTF
.,TRBV7-2,TRBJ2-5,CASSLAGPQETQYF
.,TRBV5-4,TRBJ2-7,CASSASATLRNYEQYF
.,TRBV7-6,TRBJ2-2,CASSQGTTHTGELFF
.,TRBV4-3,TRBJ1-2,CASSQDRGSTYGYTF
TRBD1,TRBV7-2,TRBJ1-1,CASSLGPYPTGMNTEAFF
TRBD1,TRBV19,TRBJ1-5,CASSQDRGRVSNQPQHF
.,TRBV7-9,TRBJ1-3,CASSHWGAGDSGNTIYF
TRBD2,TRBV2,TRBJ2-2,CASRRRGGRRELFF
TRBD1,TRBV5-5,TRBJ1-1,CASSPEIGQGEKAFF
.,TRBV11-2,TRBJ2-4,CASSQGRGRALAKNIQYF
.,TRBV18,TRBJ2-5,CASSPYRDQVETQYF
.,TRBV15,TRBJ2-2,CATSSRPNTGELFF
.,TRBV9,TRBJ2-1,CAKAVFSYNEQFF
.,TRBV6-6,TRBJ2-2,CASRGDRELFF
.,TRBV18,TRBJ1-2,CASSPGNDYGYTF
TRBD1,TRBV9,TRBJ1-1,CASSPHWTGGTEAFF
.,TRBV6-1,TRBJ1-2,CASMKGMAGNYGYTF
.,TRBV9,TRBJ2-2,CASSVPLSGAAGELFF
TRBD1,TRBV10-3,TRBJ1-5,CAISEAGDRAQPQHF
.,TRBV30,TRBJ1-2,CASQDNGYTF
.,TRBV19,TRBJ2-1,CASSIGLNEQFF
.,TRBV5-1,TRBJ1-6,CASSLGERNSPLHF
.,TRBV15,TRBJ2-7,CATSRDIGAGSGEQYF
TRBD2,TRBV7-2,TRBJ2-5,CASSLVGLAGEETQYF
.,TRBV5-1,TRBJ1-5,CASSEGCQPQHF
.,TRBV7-2,TRBJ1-2,CASSLTTDNYGYTF
.,TRBV28,TRBJ2-2,CASRPGTANTGELFF
TRBD1,TRBV14,TRBJ2-1,CASSPEQGYNEQFF
.,TRBV4-2,TRBJ1-2,CASSQEARNYGYTF
.,TRBV18,TRBJ1-2,CASSPPAGTYGYTF